The 21 T cell receptor beta chains presented below share a single source sample, sequenced in a study of vaccination and CD4 T cells after COVID-19. Sequenced with the Oncomine TCR Beta short-read assay was DNA taken from cultured CD4+ T cells. TCRdb recomputed calls from the PCR reads with MiXCR, one row per CDR3 protein. The data contain around 15,000 distinct CDR3 sequences, roughly 41% of them singletons. Sample treatment: roughly 10-day PBMC culture with coronavirus spike peptide pools or control peptides (ViraFEST assay). Antigens of these TCRs are unknown. The sample here was CD4+ T cells from blood, cultured in vitro, taken before SARS-CoV-2 vaccination. Receptors originate from a human donor who received a COVID-19 vaccine.

This clonotype was counted only a few times. The chain is built from TRBV2 and TRBJ2-7; 9 bases align to TRBD2. Trimming at V came to 11 bases and at J to 7 bases, leaving 21 bases not matched to a gene. The length of the CDR3 is 16 residues. Germline values: CDR1 SNHLY, CDR2 FYNNEI. The CDR3 here is CAVRGASGNVLQEQYF. The CDR3 DNA is TGTGCCGTCAGGGGGGCTAGCGGGAACGTATTACAGGAGCAGTACTTC.

The chain has TRBV10-3 and TRBJ2-2; a weak D match, TRBD2 (6 bases). V dropped 10 bases and J dropped 6 bases, with 15 bases sitting between them. The CDR3 spans 13 residues. Per germline, CDR1 ENHRY and CDR2 SYGVKD. DNA for the CDR3: TGTGCCACCTCAGGTGGGGAGGCCGGGGAGCTGTTTTTT. The encoded protein is CATSGGEAGELFF.

This chain uses TRBV5-1 with TRBJ1-1, with D tentatively TRBD1 (6 bases). This CDR3 contains 15 residues. Trimming removed 1 base at V and 1 base at J, with 11 bases between. Germline CDR1 is SGHRS and CDR2 is YFSETQ. The CDR3, as DNA: TGCGCCAGCAGCTTGACGGGGGGCACGAACACTGAAGCTTTCTTT. As protein: CASSLTGGTNTEAFF.

The chain uses TRBV7-2 and TRBJ1-6; 7 nucleotides align to TRBD1. This CDR3 has 14 amino acids. V gave up 1 base and J gave up 6 bases; unmatched junction bases: 0. Germline V CDR1 and CDR2: SGHTA, FQGNSA. CDR3 loop: CASSLGDSNSPLHF. CDR3 bases: TGTGCCAGCAGCTTAGGGGACAGTAATTCACCCCTCCACTTT.

This clonotype was picked up a small number of times. CDR3 sequence reads: CASTPGQGNSPLHF. The CDR3 DNA sequence: TGTGCCAGCACCCCAGGCCAGGGGAATTCACCCCTCCACTTT. The chain links TRBV12-3 or TRBV12-4 to TRBJ1-6; D is possibly TRBD1 (6 bases). The V end lost 7 bases, the J end lost 7 bases, and 14 bases lay between the germline ends. The CDR3 extends over 14 amino acids.

A few counts support this clonotype. The chain employs TRBV14 and TRBJ2-7, with 9 bases identical to TRBD2. Germline CDR1 reads SGHDN; CDR2 reads FVKESK. This CDR3 is 17 amino acids long. The V and J ends lost 0 bases and 3 bases, in that order; junction bases with no gene match: 9. The chain's CDR3 is CASSQEFGTSIYYEQYF. The CDR3 bases are TGTGCCAGCAGCCAAGAGTTCGGGACTAGCATATACTACGAGCAGTACTTC.

The V gene is TRBV19, the J gene TRBJ1-5; 7 nucleotides line up with TRBD1. The V gene's germline CDR1 is LNHDA and CDR2 SQIVND (reference sequence). CDR3 length equals 15 residues. The junction had 5 bases not matched to a gene; V was cut back by 6 bases and J by 0 bases. In nucleotides, the CDR3 is TGTGCCAGTAGAGGACAGGTATATAGCAATCAGCCCCAGCATTTT. It is translated as CASRGQVYSNQPQHF.

The rearrangement joins TRBV20-1 to TRBJ2-7; TRBD1 matches 10 bases. The ends lost 5 bases at V and 7 bases at J; junction bases unmatched: 8. The CDR3 runs to 13 residues. Germline values: CDR1 DFQATT, CDR2 SNEGSKA (reference sequence). CDR3 coding DNA: TGCAGTGCTCGGGACAGGGGAAAGGGGGAGCAGTACTTC. Residues: CSARDRGKGEQYF.

This chain uses TRBV7-8 with TRBJ2-7, with D perhaps matching TRBD2 (6 bases). The CDR3 sequence is 13 residues long. V was trimmed by 9 bases and J by 3 bases, leaving 15 bases between them. Germline assignment: CDR1 SGHVS and CDR2 FQNEAQ. CDR3 sequence (DNA): TGTGCCAGTCGTCCCCGGGGGAGCTACGAGCAGTACTTC. This sequence encodes CASRPRGSYEQYF. The whole variable domain, remainder taken from reference TRBV7-8 and TRBJ2-7, is GAGVSQSPRYKVAKRGQDVALRCDPISGHVSLFWYQQALGQGPEFLTYFQNEAQLDKSGLPSDRFFAERPEGSVSTLKIQRTQQEDSAVYLCASRPRGSYEQYFGPGTRLTVT.

The chain carries TRBV30 and TRBJ2-3; perhaps TRBD2 as D (5 bases). The CDR3 runs 16 residues. Germline-derived CDR1 and CDR2 are GTSNPN and SVGIG (reference sequence). The V gene lost 1 base and the J gene lost 0 bases, with 14 bases spanning the gap. CDR3 nucleotide sequence: TGTGCCTGGAGTGCCCCCGATCGGACTAGCACAGATACGCAGTATTTT. Encoded protein: CAWSAPDRTSTDTQYF.

The J gene is TRBJ1-2, the V gene TRBV2; D is unresolved. Germline assignment: CDR1 SNHLY and CDR2 FYNNEI. V lost 5 bases and J lost 4, with 8 bases in between. This CDR3 is built from 12 residues. CDR3 bases: TGTGCCAGCAGTCCGGAGGGCTATGGCTACACCTTC. It encodes CASSPEGYGYTF.

V and J are TRBV20-1 and TRBJ2-1; D not certain. The germline V and J ends were trimmed by 4 bases and 6 bases, with 16 bases remaining between them. The CDR3 has 14 amino acids. CDR1 DFQATT and CDR2 SNEGSKA come from the germline V gene (reference sequence). The CDR3 reads CSANSAIHPNEQFF. CDR3 bases: TGCAGTGCTAACTCGGCTATTCACCCCAATGAGCAGTTCTTC.

This sequence joins TRBV24-1 and TRBJ1-1; no clear D gene. Germline values: CDR1 KGHDR, CDR2 SFDVKD. Trimming stripped 1 base from V and 5 bases from J, with 4 bases between. The CDR3 is 12 residues long. The CDR3 DNA follows: TGTGCCACCAGTGATTTTGGGACTGAAGCTTTCTTT. This translates into CATSDFGTEAFF.

The chain joins TRBV30 to TRBJ1-1; no definite D call. This CDR3 has 12 amino acids. Per the germline V gene, CDR1 is GTSNPN and CDR2 is SVGIG (reference sequence). V lost 2 bases to trimming and J lost 1 base, with 5 bases between them. Written as DNA, the CDR3 is TGTGCCTGGAGTTATGGGAACACTGAAGCTTTCTTT. Protein: CAWSYGNTEAFF.

The chain is built from TRBV9 and TRBJ2-7; the D gene is possibly TRBD1 (6 bases). V gave up 4 bases and J gave up 0 bases, with 11 bases separating them. The germline gives CDR1 SGDLS, CDR2 YYNGEE. The CDR3 is 14 residues long. Here the CDR3 reads CASSPRTASYEQYF. The DNA for the CDR3 is TGTGCCAGCAGCCCTCGGACAGCCTCCTACGAGCAGTACTTC.

The chain links TRBV5-4 to TRBJ2-2; the match to TRBD1 covers 10 bases. The CDR3 sequence is 14 residues long. Germline CDR1 and CDR2: SGHNT and YYREEE (reference sequence). V dropped 4 bases and J dropped 6; count of bases not matched to a gene: 3. The CDR3 nucleotides read TGTGCCAGCAGCGTGGACAGGGGGGCCGGGGAGCTGTTTTTT. Protein product: CASSVDRGAGELFF.

This clonotype showed up just a few times. The rearrangement uses TRBV20-1 and TRBJ1-2; D remains unclear. The CDR3 is 11 amino acids. Per the germline V gene, CDR1 is DFQATT and CDR2 is SNEGSKA (reference sequence). V was clipped by 3 bases and J by 8 bases, with 10 bases between them. CDR3 region: CSASLLLGYTF. CDR3 DNA: TGCAGTGCTAGCCTATTACTAGGCTACACCTTC.

The chain couples TRBV19 to TRBJ1-5, with D unclear. The CDR3 runs to 12 residues. The germline V gene has CDR1 LNHDA and CDR2 SQIVND (reference sequence). Trimming removed 3 bases from V and 4 bases from J, with 4 bases in between. The CDR3 nucleotides read TGTGCCAGTAGTATTCGGAATCAGCCCCAGCATTTT. Its translation is CASSIRNQPQHF.

The chain uses TRBV12-3 or TRBV12-4 and TRBJ1-2; maybe TRBD1 (5 bases). Trimming shortened V by 7 bases and J by 0 bases, and 9 bases separated the two germline ends. The CDR3 has 13 residues. CDR3 loop: CASTLQANYGYTF. The CDR3, as DNA: TGTGCCAGCACCCTACAGGCTAACTATGGCTACACCTTC.

The table lists this clonotype with a few counts. The chain is built from TRBV6-1 and TRBJ1-6; possible D gene TRBD1, 5 bases. V lost 6 bases, J lost 9 bases, and 15 bases lay in between. Germline V lookup: CDR1 MNHNS, CDR2 SASEGT. The CDR3 loop spans 14 amino acids. CDR3 bases: TGTGCCAGCAGCCCAGGGTGGGCGCCTTCACCCCTCCACTTT. It encodes CASSPGWAPSPLHF.

This clonotype has more than one count but fewer than ten. CDR3 in DNA: TGCGCCAGCAGCCCGGGGTCTAACTATGGCTACACCTTC. This sequence encodes CASSPGSNYGYTF. The gene calls are TRBV5-1 and TRBJ1-2; D is uncertain. The germline gives CDR1 SGHRS, CDR2 YFSETQ. Trimming removed 4 bases at V and 0 bases at J, with 7 bases between. The CDR3 has 13 residues.